This TCR beta chain is from a study of monozygotic twins with inflammatory bowel disease. With eight separate reactions per sample, the authors made cDNA. TCRdb re-called the 5' RACE reads and shows each CDR3 protein once, DNA omitted. The sample shows about 380,000 distinct CDR3 sequences, and around 2.6% sits with its ten largest clones. The template was total RNA from whole blood, with no T cell sorting. Germline values: CDR1 DFQATT, CDR2 SNEGSKA (reference sequence). This CDR3 has 15 residues. Sequencing input: blood. V and J are TRBV20-1 and TRBJ2-3; there is no DNA to check the TCRdb D call of TRBD1. The origin of this receptor is a human donor with ulcerative colitis or Crohn's disease, or a healthy co-twin of an affected twin (not recorded which). CDR3 in amino acids: CSARDPSGHTDTQYF.